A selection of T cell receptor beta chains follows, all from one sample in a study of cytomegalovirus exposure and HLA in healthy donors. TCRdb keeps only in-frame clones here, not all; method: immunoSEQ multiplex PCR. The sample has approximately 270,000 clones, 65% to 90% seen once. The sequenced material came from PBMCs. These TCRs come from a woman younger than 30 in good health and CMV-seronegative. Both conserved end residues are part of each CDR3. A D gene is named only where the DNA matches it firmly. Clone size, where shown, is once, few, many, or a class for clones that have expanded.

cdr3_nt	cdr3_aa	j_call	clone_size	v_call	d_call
TGTGCTTCGAACAGGGGAGGCTATGGCTACACCTTC	CASNRGGYGYTF	TRBJ1-2	.	TRBV12-5	TRBD1
TGTGCCAGCAGCCGGGACACCTCAACTAACACCTACGAGCAGTATTTC	CASSRDTSTNTYEQYF	TRBJ2-7	.	TRBV9	.
TGTGCCAGCAGTCCGTCCGGGTCCTCCTACGAGCAGTACTTC	CASSPSGSSYEQYF	TRBJ2-7	.	TRBV7-7	.
TGTGCCAGCAGCTTAGGGTACAGGGGGTACTATGGCTACACCTTC	CASSLGYRGYYGYTF	TRBJ1-2	.	TRBV7-2	TRBD1
TGCAGCGCCGTCACCCGGGATCCTGGTAAGGACGAGCAGTACTTC	CSAVTRDPGKDEQYF	TRBJ2-7	.	TRBV29-1	.
TGCAGCGTTGAAGATACGCGGAACTATGGCTACACCTTC	CSVEDTRNYGYTF	TRBJ1-2	.	TRBV29-1	.
TGTGCCAGTAGTATAGGGGCCCTTAGGGGCTACACCTTC	CASSIGALRGYTF	TRBJ1-2	once	TRBV19	.
TGTGCCAGCGGCGGGAGAATCGTTCGAGAGCAGTTCTTC	CASGGRIVREQFF	TRBJ2-1	.	TRBV7-9	TRBD2
TGTGCCAGCACCGCTAACCACAGGGTTAGCACAGATACGCAGTATTTT	CASTANHRVSTDTQYF	TRBJ2-3	.	TRBV2	.
TGTGCCAGCATCCTGGGTGGAGGAGGCACCGGGGAGCTGTTTTTT	CASILGGGGTGELFF	TRBJ2-2	.	TRBV28	.
TGCGCCAGCATGGACAGGGGAAGAACTGAAGCTTTCTTT	CASMDRGRTEAFF	TRBJ1-1	once	TRBV5-1	TRBD1
TGTGCCAGCAGCTCCCGAGACTCCTACGAGCAGTACTTC	CASSSRDSYEQYF	TRBJ2-7	.	TRBV7-9	.
TGTGCCAGCACCCGGACAGGGGGAGGAGCTTTCTTT	CASTRTGGGAFF	TRBJ1-1	.	TRBV25-1	TRBD1
TGTGCCAGCAGTTTATACTGGACAGGGGGCCTTGGGTATGGCTACACCTTC	CASSLYWTGGLGYGYTF	TRBJ1-2	.	TRBV27	TRBD1
TGTGCCAGCAGCTGGACTAGCGGGGGGGCCCTATCCTGGAATGAGCAGTTCTTC	CASSWTSGGALSWNEQFF	TRBJ2-1	.	TRBV7-9	TRBD2
TGTGCCAGCAGTTACTCGGGGGGTGCGGGCTACGAGCAGTACTTC	CASSYSGGAGYEQYF	TRBJ2-7	.	TRBV6-5	.
TGTGCCAGCAGCCAGGACAGGGCTCTTCCCTATGGCTACACCTTC	CASSQDRALPYGYTF	TRBJ1-2	.	TRBV5-8	TRBD1
TGTGCCAGCAGCCTGAGGGAGGGCTACACTGAAGCTTTCTTT	CASSLREGYTEAFF	TRBJ1-1	.	TRBV9	.
TGTGCCAGCAGCTTGGGCGACACACTTTGGACCCAGTACTTC	CASSLGDTLWTQYF	TRBJ2-5	.	TRBV5-6	.
TGTGCTAGTGCCTCAGGGACAGGGGCTTGGAACACTGAAGCTTTCTTT	CASASGTGAWNTEAFF	TRBJ1-1	.	TRBV12-5	TRBD1
TGTGCCAGCAGTGAGGCAGGACTCAACCAGCTCGAGACCCAGTACTTC	CASSEAGLNQLETQYF	TRBJ2-5	.	TRBV25-1	.
TGTGCCTGTAAGCCCCAAGAGACCCAGTACTTC	CACKPQETQYF	TRBJ2-5	.	TRBV30	.